The source of this TCR beta chain is a study of technical replicates of blood from a handful of donors. The CDR3 extends over 11 amino acids. V was pared by 5 bases and J by 8 bases, with 9 bases between. CDR1 and CDR2 (germline): MDHEN, SYDVKM. The method was immunoSEQ multiplex PCR; TCRdb's version includes in-frame clones alone and lacks a portion of them. Counted here are about 73,000 clones, just over 90% occurring once; the ten biggest clones make up 0.2% to 0.3%. The V call is TRBV28, the J call TRBJ1-2; D is undetermined. The specimen was T cells isolated from PBMCs. The sequence came from a human donor in good health. CDR3 protein: CASSSRIGYTF. The CDR3 nucleotides read TGTGCCAGCAGTAGCCGAATCGGCTACACCTTC.